This T cell receptor beta chain derives from a study of human T cells and chemical hapten exposure. Study-level background: The patients were mostly female; they had alopecia areata, totalis or universalis.

As for time point: pre-sensitization, week 0. Specified treatment: therapeutic diphenylcyclopropenone sensitization with weekly scalp DPC. This clonotype was seen only a few times. Antigen: not known. CDR1 is SGHTA and CDR2 is FQGNSA in the germline V gene. V was cut by 3 bases and J by 9 bases, with 13 bases left in between. The CDR3 spans 13 residues. Findings and caveats of the study: Counts of TCRs above 1 in 1000 frequency stayed unchanged with DPC sensitization.

MiXCR was run by TCRdb on the RACE reads, yielding one entry per CDR3 protein. This sample has about 92,000 distinct CDR3 sequences; 8% to 10% occur once, and the top ten carry more than 3%. The source of this sequence is a woman in her 40s with alopecia areata. Some clones in this sample may be carry-over from other donors' samples. Material: whole blood, obtained in connection with sensitization to the hapten diphenylcyclopropenone (DPC). The chain links TRBV7-2 to TRBJ2-3; unclear D gene. CDR3 DNA sequence: TGTGCCAGCAGCTTTATCCCGGAAGGGACGCAGTATTTT. Translation gives CASSFIPEGTQYF.